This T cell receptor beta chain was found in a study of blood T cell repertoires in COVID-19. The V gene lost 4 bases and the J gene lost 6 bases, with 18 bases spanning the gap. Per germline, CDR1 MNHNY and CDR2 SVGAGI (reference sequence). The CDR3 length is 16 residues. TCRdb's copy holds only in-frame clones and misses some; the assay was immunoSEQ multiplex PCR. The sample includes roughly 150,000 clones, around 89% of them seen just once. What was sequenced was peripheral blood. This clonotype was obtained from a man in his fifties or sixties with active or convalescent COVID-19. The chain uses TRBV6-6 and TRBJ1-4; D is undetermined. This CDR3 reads CASSSSARASDEKLFF. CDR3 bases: TGTGCCAGCAGTTCCTCGGCGAGGGCCTCTGATGAAAAACTGTTTTTT.